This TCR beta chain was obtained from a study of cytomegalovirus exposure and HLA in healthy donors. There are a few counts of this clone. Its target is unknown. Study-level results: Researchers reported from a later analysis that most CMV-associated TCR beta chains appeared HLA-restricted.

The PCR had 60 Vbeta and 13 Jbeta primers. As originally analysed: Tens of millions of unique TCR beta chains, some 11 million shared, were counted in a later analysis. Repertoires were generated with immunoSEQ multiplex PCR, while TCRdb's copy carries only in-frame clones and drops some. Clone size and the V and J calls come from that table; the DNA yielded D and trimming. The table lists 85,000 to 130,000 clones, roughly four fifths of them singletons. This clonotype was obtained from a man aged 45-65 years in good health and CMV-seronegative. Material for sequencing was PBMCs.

CDR3 loop: CASSAEGTGGGNIQYF. In nucleotides, the CDR3 is TGTGCCAGCAGTGCCGAGGGGACAGGGGGAGGAAACATTCAGTACTTC. The rearrangement uses TRBV2 and TRBJ2-4; 11 bases are a match to TRBD1. The CDR3 spans 16 residues. Germline V gene sequence: CDR1 SNHLY, CDR2 FYNNEI. Losses at the gene ends were 4 bases for V and 6 bases for J; bases not matched to a gene: 8. Combining the CDR3 with reference TRBV2 and TRBJ2-4 gives the whole variable domain EPEVTQTPSHQVTQMGQEVILRCVPISNHLYFYWYRQILGQKVEFLVSFYNNEISEKSEIFDDQFSVERPDGSNFTLKIRSTKLEDSAMYFCASSAEGTGGGNIQYFGAGTRLSVL.